This T cell receptor beta chain was recovered during a study of cytomegalovirus exposure and HLA in healthy donors. The CDR3 contains 15 residues. V was trimmed by 3 bases and J by 3 bases, leaving 13 bases between them. Germline loops: CDR1 SGHTA, CDR2 FQGNSA. Vbeta (60) and Jbeta (13) primers were used in the PCR. Measured with immunoSEQ multiplex PCR; TCRdb has only the in-frame clones, and not every one. Of 150,000 or so clones in the sample, approximately 80% were seen once. The sample taken for sequencing was PBMCs. V and J are TRBV7-2 and TRBJ2-3; maybe TRBD1 (6 bases). The TCR comes from a man aged 50-60 years in good health and CMV-seropositive. This CDR3 reads CASSFYRVSTDTQYF. The CDR3 region has the DNA TGTGCCAGCAGCTTTTACAGGGTATCGACAGATACGCAGTATTTT.